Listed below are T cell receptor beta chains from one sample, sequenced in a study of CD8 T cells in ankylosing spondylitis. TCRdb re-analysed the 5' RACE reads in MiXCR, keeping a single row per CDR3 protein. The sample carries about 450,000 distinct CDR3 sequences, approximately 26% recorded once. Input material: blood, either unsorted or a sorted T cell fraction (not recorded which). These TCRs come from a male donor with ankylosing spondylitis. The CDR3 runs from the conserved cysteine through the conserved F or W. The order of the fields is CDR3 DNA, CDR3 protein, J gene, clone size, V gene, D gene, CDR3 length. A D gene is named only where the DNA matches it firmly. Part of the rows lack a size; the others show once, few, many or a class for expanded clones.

cdr3_nt: TGCAGTGCTAGAGAACCGACAGGCTCCTACGAGCAGTACTTC; cdr3_aa: CSAREPTGSYEQYF; j_call: TRBJ2-7; clone_size: NA; v_call: TRBV20-1; d_call: NA; cdr3_length: 14
cdr3_nt: TGTGCCAGCAGCTCCGGGACATACTACGAGCAGTACTTC; cdr3_aa: CASSSGTYYEQYF; j_call: TRBJ2-7; clone_size: few; v_call: TRBV11-1; d_call: NA; cdr3_length: 13
cdr3_nt: TGTGCCTGCTGCACCCGTGGGACTTCCTTGTCTGGGGCCAACGTCCTGACTTTC; cdr3_aa: CACCTRGTSLSGANVLTF; j_call: TRBJ2-6; clone_size: NA; v_call: TRBV12-3/TRBV12-4; d_call: NA; cdr3_length: 18
cdr3_nt: TGTGCCAGCAGCCTCACGACAGCCGCTTCTGGAAACACCATATATTTT; cdr3_aa: CASSLTTAASGNTIYF; j_call: TRBJ1-3; clone_size: NA; v_call: TRBV12-3/TRBV12-4; d_call: NA; cdr3_length: 16
cdr3_nt: TGCGCCAGCAGCTCGGGACTAGCGGGAGGAGGGGGTGAGCAGTTCTTC; cdr3_aa: CASSSGLAGGGGEQFF; j_call: TRBJ2-1; clone_size: NA; v_call: TRBV5-1; d_call: TRBD2; cdr3_length: 16
cdr3_nt: TGTGCCAGCAGCTCCACGATAGGGACTAGCGGGATCAATGAGCAGTTCTTC; cdr3_aa: CASSSTIGTSGINEQFF; j_call: TRBJ2-1; clone_size: few; v_call: TRBV9; d_call: TRBD2; cdr3_length: 17
cdr3_nt: TGTGCCAGCAGCCAAGATTGGGGCAGGGTGGGACAGCCCCAGCATTTT; cdr3_aa: CASSQDWGRVGQPQHF; j_call: TRBJ1-5; clone_size: NA; v_call: TRBV4-2; d_call: NA; cdr3_length: 16
cdr3_nt: TGTGCCAGCAGCTTAGATAGCGGGTTACAGCAGTACTTC; cdr3_aa: CASSLDSGLQQYF; j_call: TRBJ2-7; clone_size: few; v_call: TRBV7-2; d_call: TRBD2; cdr3_length: 13
cdr3_nt: TGCAGTGGAGCCTCCTCGGACTATGGCTACACCTTC; cdr3_aa: CSGASSDYGYTF; j_call: TRBJ1-2; clone_size: NA; v_call: TRBV20-1; d_call: NA; cdr3_length: 12
cdr3_nt: TGCAGTGCGACTGGGACGGGACTTCGAGGTTTTCGGAATGAGCAGTTCTTC; cdr3_aa: CSATGTGLRGFRNEQFF; j_call: TRBJ2-1; clone_size: NA; v_call: TRBV20-1; d_call: NA; cdr3_length: 17
cdr3_nt: TGTGCCAGCAGTTACTCGGGAGGTACAGAAGAGACCCAGTACTTC; cdr3_aa: CASSYSGGTEETQYF; j_call: TRBJ2-5; clone_size: NA; v_call: TRBV6-5; d_call: NA; cdr3_length: 15
cdr3_nt: TGCAGTGCTATGCCCGGTTGGGGAGCAGATACCGGGGAGCTGTTTTTT; cdr3_aa: CSAMPGWGADTGELFF; j_call: TRBJ2-2; clone_size: NA; v_call: TRBV20-1; d_call: NA; cdr3_length: 16
cdr3_nt: TGTGCCAGCAGTACGGTGCGCGGACAATCCGGAAACATTCAGTACTTC; cdr3_aa: CASSTVRGQSGNIQYF; j_call: TRBJ2-4; clone_size: NA; v_call: TRBV6-1; d_call: NA; cdr3_length: 16
cdr3_nt: TGCAGCGCGGGAGGGGTAGGGCGATCGACCCAGTACTTC; cdr3_aa: CSAGGVGRSTQYF; j_call: TRBJ2-5; clone_size: few; v_call: TRBV29-1; d_call: TRBD2; cdr3_length: 13
cdr3_nt: TGTGCCAGCAGCCTAGACCCGGGACAGGGAACGGGTGAGCAGTTCTTC; cdr3_aa: CASSLDPGQGTGEQFF; j_call: TRBJ2-1; clone_size: many; v_call: TRBV7-9; d_call: TRBD1; cdr3_length: 16
cdr3_nt: TGTGCCAGCAGCTTTACAGGGGGGGTCTACAATGAGCAGTTCTTC; cdr3_aa: CASSFTGGVYNEQFF; j_call: TRBJ2-1; clone_size: NA; v_call: TRBV12-3/TRBV12-4; d_call: NA; cdr3_length: 15
cdr3_nt: TGTGCCAGCAACCCCCCCGTAACGCGGGGGAACGGGGCCAACGTCCTGACTTTC; cdr3_aa: CASNPPVTRGNGANVLTF; j_call: TRBJ2-6; clone_size: NA; v_call: TRBV11-1; d_call: TRBD2; cdr3_length: 18
cdr3_nt: TGCGCCAGCAGCCAAGAAGGAGTCGGAACCTCCGCTACGTTT; cdr3_aa: CASSQEGVGTSATF; j_call: TRBJ1-1; clone_size: NA; v_call: TRBV4-1; d_call: NA; cdr3_length: 14
cdr3_nt: TGCAGTGCTCCTCCCGGGACAGCGAACACTGAAGCTTTCTTT; cdr3_aa: CSAPPGTANTEAFF; j_call: TRBJ1-1; clone_size: few; v_call: TRBV20-1; d_call: TRBD1; cdr3_length: 14
cdr3_nt: TGCAGTGCTAGAGTCCCGGGAGCCCCGGGGCATGAGCAGTTCTTC; cdr3_aa: CSARVPGAPGHEQFF; j_call: TRBJ2-1; clone_size: few; v_call: TRBV20-1; d_call: NA; cdr3_length: 15
cdr3_nt: TGTGCCAGCAGGCCGACAGGGGTTCGGGAAAAACTGTTTTTT; cdr3_aa: CASRPTGVREKLFF; j_call: TRBJ1-4; clone_size: NA; v_call: TRBV12-3/TRBV12-4; d_call: TRBD1; cdr3_length: 14
cdr3_nt: TGTGCCAGCATTCGACAGGGGTCCGGCAATCAGCCCCAGCATTTT; cdr3_aa: CASIRQGSGNQPQHF; j_call: TRBJ1-5; clone_size: few; v_call: TRBV25-1; d_call: TRBD1; cdr3_length: 15
cdr3_nt: TGTGCCATCAGCGGGGGACAATCCTACAATGAGCAGTTCTTC; cdr3_aa: CAISGGQSYNEQFF; j_call: TRBJ2-1; clone_size: NA; v_call: TRBV10-3; d_call: NA; cdr3_length: 14
cdr3_nt: TGTGCCAGCAGCCACTCAGGGGAGACGTATAGCAATCAGCCCCAGCATTTT; cdr3_aa: CASSHSGETYSNQPQHF; j_call: TRBJ1-5; clone_size: NA; v_call: TRBV7-9; d_call: NA; cdr3_length: 17
cdr3_nt: TGTGCCAGCAGCGTCGGACAGGGGGTGAAGACCCAGTACTTC; cdr3_aa: CASSVGQGVKTQYF; j_call: TRBJ2-5; clone_size: NA; v_call: TRBV9; d_call: TRBD1; cdr3_length: 14
cdr3_nt: TGTGCCACCAGTGATCCGGGGATCTCTGGAAACACCATATATTTT; cdr3_aa: CATSDPGISGNTIYF; j_call: TRBJ1-3; clone_size: NA; v_call: TRBV24-1; d_call: NA; cdr3_length: 15
cdr3_nt: TGCGCCAGCAGCTGGGCCCCAGGGGGAGAGAGTGAAAAACTGTTTTTT; cdr3_aa: CASSWAPGGESEKLFF; j_call: TRBJ1-4; clone_size: NA; v_call: TRBV5-1; d_call: TRBD1; cdr3_length: 16
cdr3_nt: TGCAGTGCTAGTTCCCTTGTCTCTGGGGCCAACGTCCTGACTTTC; cdr3_aa: CSASSLVSGANVLTF; j_call: TRBJ2-6; clone_size: NA; v_call: TRBV20-1; d_call: NA; cdr3_length: 15
cdr3_nt: TGTGCCAGCAGCTTAGGGGTGGATACTAACACTGAAGCTTTCTTT; cdr3_aa: CASSLGVDTNTEAFF; j_call: TRBJ1-1; clone_size: NA; v_call: TRBV11-2; d_call: NA; cdr3_length: 15
cdr3_nt: TGCAGCGTTGACGTGGGAGGGGGCTATGGCTACACCTTC; cdr3_aa: CSVDVGGGYGYTF; j_call: TRBJ1-2; clone_size: few; v_call: TRBV29-1; d_call: NA; cdr3_length: 13
cdr3_nt: TGCAGCGTGAACCTTAGCGGGACAGACGAGCAGTACTTC; cdr3_aa: CSVNLSGTDEQYF; j_call: TRBJ2-7; clone_size: few; v_call: TRBV29-1; d_call: NA; cdr3_length: 13
cdr3_nt: TGTGCCAGCAGCCGTCGGACTAGCGGGTTCTACGAGCAGTACTTC; cdr3_aa: CASSRRTSGFYEQYF; j_call: TRBJ2-7; clone_size: NA; v_call: TRBV7-8; d_call: TRBD2; cdr3_length: 15
cdr3_nt: TGTGCCAGCAGCTCGGTACGGCTAGCGGGAGGGAGGAATGAGCAGTTCTTC; cdr3_aa: CASSSVRLAGGRNEQFF; j_call: TRBJ2-1; clone_size: few; v_call: TRBV5-6; d_call: TRBD2; cdr3_length: 17
cdr3_nt: TGCGCAGAGAGACACCCCAGTGGCACCGGGGAGCTGTTTTTT; cdr3_aa: CAERHPSGTGELFF; j_call: TRBJ2-2; clone_size: NA; v_call: TRBV5-1; d_call: NA; cdr3_length: 14
cdr3_nt: TGTGCCACCCTGAACGGGACTAGCGGGAGAGGGGAGACCCAGTACTTC; cdr3_aa: CATLNGTSGRGETQYF; j_call: TRBJ2-5; clone_size: few; v_call: TRBV24-1; d_call: TRBD2; cdr3_length: 16
cdr3_nt: TGCAGTGCTACAGCGGGAGCTTTCACAGATACGCAGTATTTT; cdr3_aa: CSATAGAFTDTQYF; j_call: TRBJ2-3; clone_size: few; v_call: TRBV20-1; d_call: TRBD2; cdr3_length: 14
cdr3_nt: TGTGCCAGCAGTTACGCTTACGGACAGGGAGGAGAGACCCAGTACTTC; cdr3_aa: CASSYAYGQGGETQYF; j_call: TRBJ2-5; clone_size: NA; v_call: TRBV6-5; d_call: TRBD1; cdr3_length: 16
cdr3_nt: TGCGCCAGCAGCTTCGACTCAGCCTACAATGAGCAGTTCTTC; cdr3_aa: CASSFDSAYNEQFF; j_call: TRBJ2-1; clone_size: NA; v_call: TRBV5-1; d_call: NA; cdr3_length: 14
cdr3_nt: TGTGCCAGCAAAGTTGGCAGGGGGTCCTACGAGCAGTACTTC; cdr3_aa: CASKVGRGSYEQYF; j_call: TRBJ2-7; clone_size: NA; v_call: TRBV6-1; d_call: TRBD1; cdr3_length: 14
cdr3_nt: TGTGCCAGCAGCTTGGTGGTGGAAGTGGCTTTCTTT; cdr3_aa: CASSLVVEVAFF; j_call: TRBJ1-1; clone_size: NA; v_call: TRBV5-5; d_call: NA; cdr3_length: 12
cdr3_nt: TGCAGCGTTGAAGAGTCGGGGGGCCGACAGCATTTT; cdr3_aa: CSVEESGGRQHF; j_call: TRBJ1-5; clone_size: many; v_call: TRBV29-1; d_call: NA; cdr3_length: 12
cdr3_nt: TGCAGTGCTAGAGGTCCAGGGTCCTACGAGCAGTACTTC; cdr3_aa: CSARGPGSYEQYF; j_call: TRBJ2-7; clone_size: once; v_call: TRBV20-1; d_call: NA; cdr3_length: 13
cdr3_nt: TGTGCCAGCAGCTTAACAAGCGGGAGGAGGTTCTTC; cdr3_aa: CASSLTSGRRFF; j_call: TRBJ2-1; clone_size: NA; v_call: TRBV7-8; d_call: TRBD2; cdr3_length: 12
cdr3_nt: TGTGCCAGCAGTTACAGGGGGGATAATTCACCCCTCCACTTT; cdr3_aa: CASSYRGDNSPLHF; j_call: TRBJ1-6; clone_size: NA; v_call: TRBV2; d_call: TRBD1; cdr3_length: 14
cdr3_nt: TGTGCCAGCAGCCGTTTTACGGGTGAAGAGACCCAGTACTTC; cdr3_aa: CASSRFTGEETQYF; j_call: TRBJ2-5; clone_size: NA; v_call: TRBV7-9; d_call: NA; cdr3_length: 14
cdr3_nt: TGCAGTGCTAGAACCTACTGGGGGGACATAGACACCGGGGAGCTGTTTTTT; cdr3_aa: CSARTYWGDIDTGELFF; j_call: TRBJ2-2; clone_size: few; v_call: TRBV20-1; d_call: NA; cdr3_length: 17
cdr3_nt: TGTGCCAGCACCGCTGACCCGTTCTGGGGCTACACCTTC; cdr3_aa: CASTADPFWGYTF; j_call: TRBJ1-2; clone_size: NA; v_call: TRBV25-1; d_call: NA; cdr3_length: 13
cdr3_nt: TGCGCCAGCAGCCCGTCCCGGACAGGGGCTCGTGGCTACACCTTC; cdr3_aa: CASSPSRTGARGYTF; j_call: TRBJ1-2; clone_size: once; v_call: TRBV5-1; d_call: TRBD1; cdr3_length: 15
cdr3_nt: TGCGCCAGCAGCCAAGGACAGAGAGCGACCTCTGGGGCCAACGTCCTGACTTTC; cdr3_aa: CASSQGQRATSGANVLTF; j_call: TRBJ2-6; clone_size: NA; v_call: TRBV4-1; d_call: NA; cdr3_length: 18
cdr3_nt: TGCAGTGCTAGATCGCGGGACGGCTACAATGAGCAGTTCTTC; cdr3_aa: CSARSRDGYNEQFF; j_call: TRBJ2-1; clone_size: NA; v_call: TRBV20-1; d_call: NA; cdr3_length: 14
cdr3_nt: TGTGCCAGCAGCCAAAATCTAGCGGGAGACATCAGGTCAGATACGCAGTATTTT; cdr3_aa: CASSQNLAGDIRSDTQYF; j_call: TRBJ2-3; clone_size: few; v_call: TRBV4-2; d_call: TRBD2; cdr3_length: 18
cdr3_nt: TGTGCCAGCAGTTTTCTCAATGAGCAGTTCTTC; cdr3_aa: CASSFLNEQFF; j_call: TRBJ2-1; clone_size: many; v_call: TRBV12-3/TRBV12-4; d_call: NA; cdr3_length: 11
cdr3_nt: TGTGCCAGCAGCTTAGATCGGGCTAGTCGACACAGCGAGCAGTTCTTC; cdr3_aa: CASSLDRASRHSEQFF; j_call: TRBJ2-1; clone_size: NA; v_call: TRBV11-2; d_call: NA; cdr3_length: 16
cdr3_nt: TGTGCCAGCAGTTTAAGTGGCTCTGAAGCTTTCTTT; cdr3_aa: CASSLSGSEAFF; j_call: TRBJ1-1; clone_size: few; v_call: TRBV12-3/TRBV12-4; d_call: NA; cdr3_length: 12
cdr3_nt: TGCAGTGCTAGAAAGGGGGGGGGACCCATGAACACTGAAGCTTTCTTT; cdr3_aa: CSARKGGGPMNTEAFF; j_call: TRBJ1-1; clone_size: few; v_call: TRBV20-1; d_call: NA; cdr3_length: 16